Listed below are T cell receptor beta chains from one sample, sequenced in a study of PD-1 blockade in mismatch repair-deficient tumors. Some clones are missing from TCRdb's copy, which holds only in-frame ones; the method was immunoSEQ multiplex PCR. The table shows 35,000 to 45,000 clones, with 70% to 90% occurring only once. The sequencing used peripheral blood, collected 76 weeks after starting pembrolizumab. The receptors shown here come from an adult with mismatch repair-deficient cancer. Each CDR3 is given with its conserved first and last residue. A D gene is named only where the DNA matches it firmly. Some rows mark clone size as missing; the rest say once, few, many or name a class of expanded clone.

J gene | D gene | V gene | clone size | CDR3 DNA | CDR3 protein
TRBJ2-7 | TRBD1 | TRBV19 | NA | TGTGCCAGTAATCCCGGCAGGGGGCGCTACGAGCAGTACTTC | CASNPGRGRYEQYF
TRBJ1-2 | TRBD1 | TRBV10-3 | NA | TGTGCCATCAAAGACAGGGCCGTTCTTTCGGGCTACACCTTC | CAIKDRAVLSGYTF
TRBJ1-1 | TRBD1 | TRBV4-1 | NA | TGCGCCAGCACGACAGGGTTGGACACTGAAGCTTTCTTT | CASTTGLDTEAFF
TRBJ2-5 | TRBD2 | TRBV29-1 | NA | TGCAGCGTCCGGCGGGGACTAGCGCTCCAAGAGACCCAGTACTTC | CSVRRGLALQETQYF
TRBJ2-2 | TRBD1 | TRBV19 | NA | TGTGCCAGTAGGGAACAGGGACAGGGGAACACCGGGGAGCTGTTTTTT | CASREQGQGNTGELFF
TRBJ2-2 | NA | TRBV30 | NA | TGTGCCTGGAGTGGAGATGGGGAGCTGTTTTTT | CAWSGDGELFF
TRBJ1-6 | NA | TRBV7-9 | NA | TGTGCCAGCAGCCCCCTGGATTCACCCCTCCACTTT | CASSPLDSPLHF
TRBJ2-7 | NA | TRBV5-8 | NA | TGTGCCAGCAGCTCAGAGAGCAGGGGTACCTACGAGCAGTACTTC | CASSSESRGTYEQYF
TRBJ2-7 | TRBD2 | TRBV7-2 | NA | TGTGCCAGCAGCTTAGCCAATACCGGGACTAGCGCCGCACAGTACTTC | CASSLANTGTSAAQYF
TRBJ1-1 | NA | TRBV19 | few | TGTGCCAGTGTGACAGGACCCGAAGCTTTCTTT | CASVTGPEAFF